The 31 T cell receptor beta chains below all came from one sample that was sequenced in a study of radiation and T cells in renal cell carcinoma. Produced via immunoSEQ multiplex PCR; TCRdb's table is partial and in-frame only. Of over 120,000 clones listed, approximately 86% are singletons. Time point defined: blood 4 weeks post-SBRT, at nephrectomy. Treatment of the sample: 15 Gy SBRT to primary tumor, nephrectomy 4 weeks later. The specimen comprised blood, sampled from a patient whose treatment included radiotherapy and nephrectomy. Every receptor here comes from a woman aged 45-65 years with renal cell carcinoma.

This chain links TRBV2 with TRBJ1-2; possibly TRBD1 for D (6 bases). Trimming took 11 bases from V and 7 from J, leaving 23 bases between them. CDR1 is SNHLY and CDR2 is FYNNEI in the germline V gene. The CDR3 spans 14 residues. The CDR3 DNA is TGTGCCGGCAAACCGGGACACCAAGCTATTGGCTACACCTTC. Amino acids: CAGKPGHQAIGYTF.

In its sample, this clone was seen a few times. This rearrangement joins TRBV10-1 to TRBJ1-4; D remains ambiguous. The CDR3 sequence is 13 residues long. The V end was cut by 6 bases, the J end by 4 bases, with 9 bases between. Germline V lookup: CDR1 WNHNN, CDR2 SYGVQD (reference sequence). The CDR3 sequence: CASSRSFNEKLFF. The CDR3 bases are TGCGCCAGCAGCAGGAGCTTTAATGAAAAACTGTTTTTT.

The chain combines TRBV11-2 with TRBJ1-1, with TRBD1 identical over 8 bases. The ends lost 0 bases at V and 3 bases at J; junction bases unmatched: 3. Germline V gives CDR1 SGHAT, CDR2 FQNNGV. CDR3 length: 15 residues. The chain's CDR3 is CASSLEQGGYTEAFF. CDR3 coding DNA: TGTGCCAGCAGCTTAGAACAGGGGGGGTACACTGAAGCTTTCTTT.

This clone was picked up one time. This chain uses TRBV7-2 with TRBJ2-4; D is unclear. The CDR3 has 13 residues. Trimming removed 0 bases from V and 4 bases from J, with 4 bases in between. Germline V CDR1 and CDR2: SGHTA, FQGNSA. The CDR3 here is CASSLAGKNIQYF. Written as DNA, the CDR3 is TGTGCCAGCAGCTTAGCCGGGAAAAACATTCAGTACTTC.

The chain couples TRBV4-1 to TRBJ2-7, with 8 bases fitting TRBD1. Germline-derived CDR1 and CDR2 are MGHRA and YSYEKL. J lost 2 bases, V lost 4 bases, and 7 bases had no gene match. The CDR3 length is 15 residues. The CDR3 spells CASSPREQGAYEQYF. CDR3 nucleotide sequence: TGCGCCAGCAGCCCCCGGGAACAGGGGGCCTACGAGCAGTACTTC.

The V call is TRBV5-1, the J call TRBJ1-1; the D gene is possibly TRBD1 (5 bases). V was trimmed by 2 bases and J by 5 bases, leaving 16 bases between them. The CDR3 is made up of 15 amino acids. Germline CDR1 reads SGHRS; CDR2 reads YFSETQ. The CDR3 reads CASSFRDRANTEAFF. CDR3 coding DNA: TGCGCCAGCAGCTTTAGGGACCGTGCGAATACTGAAGCTTTCTTT. Filled out from reference TRBV5-1 and TRBJ1-1, the complete variable domain reads KAGVTQTPRYLIKTRGQQVTLSCSPISGHRSVSWYQQTPGQGLQFLFEYFSETQRNKGNFPGRFSGRQFSNSRSEMNVSTLELGDSALYLCASSFRDRANTEAFFGQGTRLTVV.

This rearrangement joins TRBV7-9 to TRBJ2-1, with D unclear. V dropped 6 bases and J dropped 0 bases, with 9 bases sitting between them. Looked up from germline, CDR1 is SEHNR and CDR2 is FQNEAQ (reference sequence). CDR3 length equals 14 residues. The CDR3 DNA sequence: TGTGCCAGCAGTCGAAGCAGCTCCTACAATGAGCAGTTCTTC. Its protein is CASSRSSSYNEQFF.

The chain employs TRBV20-1 and TRBJ2-7, with unresolved D. Germline V gene sequence: CDR1 DFQATT, CDR2 SNEGSKA (reference sequence). This CDR3 comprises 10 residues. The V and J ends lost 2 bases and 7 bases respectively, with 6 bases between them. The CDR3 bases are TGCAGTGCTAGAATAGGTGAGCAGTACTTC. Its protein product is CSARIGEQYF.

The chain recombines TRBV9 with TRBJ2-5, with D maybe TRBD2 (6 bases). V was clipped by 0 bases and J by 4 bases, with 19 bases between them. This CDR3 is 17 amino acids long. The V gene's germline CDR1 is SGDLS and CDR2 YYNGEE. Here the CDR3 DNA reads TGTGCCAGCAGCGTAGCTACGTGGGGGGTACTGGTAGAGACCCAGTACTTC. Translated: CASSVATWGVLVETQYF.

The chain combines TRBV5-1 with TRBJ2-3; 9 bases fit TRBD1. Looked up from germline, CDR1 is SGHRS and CDR2 is YFSETQ. The trim removed 2 bases at V and 0 bases at J, leaving 1 base unmatched. This CDR3 has 15 residues. The DNA of the CDR3 is TGCGCCAGCAGCTTCGGGACAGGGAGCACAGATACGCAGTATTTT. Translation: CASSFGTGSTDTQYF.

This chain links TRBV7-2 with TRBJ2-5; no definite D call. The CDR3 has 15 residues. V dropped 1 base and J dropped 0 bases, with 9 bases sitting between them. Germline values: CDR1 SGHTA, CDR2 FQGNSA. In nucleotides, the CDR3 is TGTGCCAGCAGCTTAGTCGGGCAGTACCAAGAGACCCAGTACTTC. Amino acids: CASSLVGQYQETQYF.

The chain carries TRBV7-2 and TRBJ2-7; D remains ambiguous. The CDR3 is 12 residues long. Germline-derived CDR1 and CDR2 are SGHTA and FQGNSA. The germline V and J ends were trimmed by 5 bases and 2 bases, with 7 bases remaining between them. This CDR3 reads CASSESTYEQYF. The DNA of the CDR3 is TGTGCCAGCAGCGAATCAACCTACGAGCAGTACTTC.

The chain is built from TRBV5-1 and TRBJ1-2; D possibly corresponds to TRBD1 (5 bases). The CDR3 is 13 residues long. Between the trimmed V and J ends, which lost 3 bases and 5 bases, there was a span of 11 bases. Looked up from germline, CDR1 is SGHRS and CDR2 is YFSETQ. CDR3 protein: CASSSFEGYGYTF. The DNA for the CDR3 is TGCGCCAGCAGCTCCTTCGAGGGGTATGGCTACACCTTC.

The rearrangement joins TRBV19 to TRBJ1-5; no definite D call. This CDR3 contains 13 residues. The V gene's germline CDR1 is LNHDA and CDR2 SQIVND (reference sequence). The V end lost 5 bases, the J end lost 11 bases, and 16 bases lay between the germline ends. This chain's CDR3 is CASSALTVSAQHF. The CDR3 DNA follows: TGTGCCAGTAGTGCCTTGACGGTCTCAGCCCAGCATTTT.

This rearrangement joins TRBV11-3 to TRBJ2-7; 8 nucleotides match TRBD1. The CDR3 extends over 13 amino acids. The junction had 5 bases not matched to a gene; V was cut back by 5 bases and J by 5 bases. Germline V CDR1 and CDR2: SGHNT, YENEEA. CDR3 bases: TGTGCCAGCAGCAAAGGACAGGGCCACGAGCAGTACTTC. This encodes CASSKGQGHEQYF.

The J gene is TRBJ2-2, the V gene TRBV18, with 10 bases identical to TRBD1. Germline V gene sequence: CDR1 KGHSH, CDR2 LQKENI. V was clipped by 3 bases and J by 5 bases; unmatched bases: 3. This CDR3 region has 15 residues. For the CDR3, the DNA is TGTGCCAGCTCACCGACAGGGGGCGTAACCGGGGAGCTGTTTTTT. This gives the protein CASSPTGGVTGELFF.

V usage is TRBV5-6 and J usage is TRBJ2-1, with D perhaps TRBD2 (5 bases). The V end was cut by 6 bases, the J end by 3 bases, with 22 bases between. The CDR3 is 17 amino acids. Germline loops: CDR1 SGHDT, CDR2 YYEEEE. Written as DNA, the CDR3 is TGTGCCAGCAACGGGGATCCTCTTAGGAGTGGCTACAATGAGCAGTTCTTC. Its protein is CASNGDPLRSGYNEQFF.

This rearrangement joins TRBV19 to TRBJ2-7; D is possibly TRBD2 (6 bases). Looked up from germline, CDR1 is LNHDA and CDR2 is SQIVND (reference sequence). The CDR3 consists of 13 residues. V shed 11 bases and J shed 7 bases, with 21 bases lying between them. The CDR3 DNA reads TGTGCCGCTCAAAACGGGGACTTAGGGGAGCAGTACTTC. Translation gives CAAQNGDLGEQYF.

In DNA, the CDR3 is TGTGCCAGCAGCACTGGGACAGACTATGGCTACACCTTC. Translation: CASSTGTDYGYTF. The J gene is TRBJ1-2, the V gene TRBV7-8; TRBD1 matches 7 bases. This CDR3 region has 13 residues. The J segment lost 3 bases and the V segment lost 5 bases, leaving 3 bases of the junction unmatched. Germline CDR1 and CDR2: SGHVS and FQNEAQ.

V gene TRBV15 combines with J gene TRBJ2-3, with a tentative D call TRBD1 (6 bases). Trimming took off 4 bases at V and 6 bases at J, with 20 bases between the two ends. The CDR3 has 16 residues. The germline gives CDR1 LNHNV, CDR2 YYDKDF (reference sequence). The CDR3 loop is CATSIGPGAPFDTQYF. CDR3 sequence (DNA): TGTGCCACCAGCATTGGACCAGGGGCTCCCTTCGATACGCAGTATTTT. Variable domain in full (rest from reference TRBV15 and TRBJ2-3): DAMVIQNPRYQVTQFGKPVTLSCSQTLNHNVMYWYQQKSSQAPKLLFHYYDKDFNNEADTPDNFQSRRPNTSFCFLDIRSPGLGDTAMYLCATSIGPGAPFDTQYFGPGTRLTVL.

The gene calls are TRBV6-5 and TRBJ1-5; D unresolved. The CDR3 length is 14 residues. The germline CDR1 and CDR2 sequences are MNHEY and SVGAGI. V was shortened by 6 bases and J by 0 bases, with 9 bases between the two germline ends. In DNA, the CDR3 is TGTGCCAGCAGGGGTACGGTTAGCAATCAGCCCCAGCATTTT. It yields the protein CASRGTVSNQPQHF.

The V and J genes are TRBV28 and TRBJ1-1; D uncertain. The germline V and J ends were trimmed by 5 bases and 8 bases, with 12 bases remaining between them. The germline gives CDR1 MDHEN, CDR2 SYDVKM. The CDR3 runs 12 residues. CDR3 sequence: CASSLGGLEAFF. The CDR3 DNA is TGTGCCAGCAGTCTGGGAGGGTTGGAAGCTTTCTTT.

The rearrangement joins TRBV30 to TRBJ1-3; weak D call: TRBD1 (6 bases). Looked up from germline, CDR1 is GTSNPN and CDR2 is SVGIG (reference sequence). The germline V and J ends were trimmed by 4 bases and 0 bases, with 13 bases remaining between them. The CDR3 runs to 15 residues. This chain's CDR3 is CAWTQTGFSGNTIYF. The CDR3 region has the DNA TGTGCCTGGACCCAGACAGGCTTCTCTGGAAACACCATATATTTT.

V gene TRBV9 combines with J gene TRBJ1-5; D is possibly TRBD1 (5 bases). This CDR3 contains 13 residues. Germline CDR1 reads SGDLS; CDR2 reads YYNGEE. Trimming took off 4 bases at V and 5 bases at J, with 10 bases between the two ends. The DNA for the CDR3 is TGTGCCAGCAGCCCCCAGGGAGATCAGCCCCAGCATTTT. Residues: CASSPQGDQPQHF.

The genes are TRBV5-1 and TRBJ2-1, with 9 bases matching TRBD2. V shed 1 base, J shed 4 bases, and the junction held 9 bases outside the gene matches. Per germline, CDR1 SGHRS and CDR2 YFSETQ. This CDR3 spans 17 amino acids. In DNA form, the CDR3 reads TGCGCCAGCAGCTTGTTCCCTGTGGCGGGAGGGTACAATGAGCAGTTCTTC. It specifies CASSLFPVAGGYNEQFF.

The rearrangement uses TRBV29-1 and TRBJ2-5, with TRBD2 identical over 9 bases. The germline CDR1 and CDR2 sequences are SQVTM and ANQGSEA. The CDR3 length is 12 residues. V gave up 3 bases and J gave up 5 bases; unmatched junction bases: 1. The CDR3 is CSVERGGETQYF. The CDR3 coding sequence is TGCAGCGTTGAGCGGGGGGGCGAGACCCAGTACTTC.

This chain connects TRBV5-1 to TRBJ2-2; D is perhaps TRBD2 (6 bases). The CDR3 sequence is 14 residues long. The germline CDR1 and CDR2 sequences are SGHRS and YFSETQ. Trimming removed 0 bases at V and 6 bases at J, with 9 bases between. The DNA for the CDR3 is TGCGCCAGCAGCTTGGCCCCGGGAGCCGGGGAGCTGTTTTTT. It translates to CASSLAPGAGELFF.

This clone was detected only once. The chain has TRBV11-1 and TRBJ2-1, with D hard to call. With 1 base removed from V and 9 bases from J, the gap between germline ends came to 13 bases. The CDR3 is made up of 14 amino acids. Germline assignment: CDR1 SGHAT and CDR2 FQDESV (reference sequence). CDR3: CASSLVLGYGEQFF. The CDR3 nucleotides read TGTGCCAGCAGCTTAGTTTTGGGGTACGGTGAGCAGTTCTTC. Full variable domain (outside the CDR3, taken from reference TRBV11-1 and TRBJ2-1): EAEVAQSPRYKITEKSQAVAFWCDPISGHATLYWYRQILGQGPELLVQFQDESVVDDSQLPKDRFSAERLKGVDSTLKIQPAELGDSAMYLCASSLVLGYGEQFFGPGTRLTVL.

Concerning this clone itself: This sample includes further DNA sequences coding for the same CDR3. The chain links TRBV28 to TRBJ1-2; TRBD1 might be the D (5 bases). The CDR3 is made up of 12 amino acids. V was shortened by 4 bases and J by 4 bases, with 7 bases between the two germline ends. From germline, CDR1 is MDHEN and CDR2 SYDVKM. The CDR3 reads CASSSDSYGYTF. The CDR3 nucleotides are TGTGCCAGCAGTTCCGACAGCTATGGCTACACCTTC.

The chain is built from TRBV19 and TRBJ1-1; TRBD1 is a possible D gene (5 bases). Germline CDR1 LNHDA, CDR2 SQIVND (reference sequence). V shed 3 bases and J shed 4 bases, with 12 bases lying between them. This CDR3 contains 14 residues. The CDR3 DNA reads as TGTGCCAGTAGTATGAGGCACGGGGGCACTGAAGCTTTCTTT. This codes for CASSMRHGGTEAFF.

This sequence joins TRBV10-1 and TRBJ2-1; 9 bases align to TRBD2. Trimming took 3 bases from V and 5 from J; bases not matched to a gene: 8. The CDR3 contains 16 residues. Germline CDR1 and CDR2: WNHNN and SYGVQD (reference sequence). The CDR3 bases are TGCGCCAGCAGTGACTCCCCGGGACTAGCCCACAATGAGCAGTTCTTC. It translates to CASSDSPGLAHNEQFF.